The 6 T cell receptor beta chains below all came from one sample that was sequenced in a study of T cell clonotyping in hematopoietic cell transplantation. Repertoires were generated with immunoSEQ multiplex PCR, while TCRdb's copy carries only in-frame clones and drops some. This table holds roughly 24,000 clones, 75% to 85% found once. This sample's time point: recipient sample about 28 days before transplant, after cytoreduction. Specimen: peripheral blood mononuclear cells, collected before stem cell transplant. These receptors were collected from a woman aged 60-75 years with acute myeloid leukemia. Some clones in this sample may be carry-over from other donors' samples.

The CDR3 protein is CASSLYGQGGNSPLHF. The CDR3 bases are TGTGCCAGCAGCTTGTATGGACAGGGGGGGAATTCACCCCTCCACTTT. This sequence joins TRBV27 and TRBJ1-6, with 10 bases lining up with TRBD1. The CDR3 sequence is 16 residues long. CDR1 and CDR2 (germline): MNHEY, SMNVEV (reference sequence). J lost 7 bases, V lost 6 bases, and 9 bases had no gene match.

This clone was counted between two and nine times. This chain uses TRBV27 with TRBJ1-5; D is perhaps TRBD1 (5 bases). Germline loops: CDR1 MNHEY, CDR2 SMNVEV (reference sequence). The CDR3 contains 13 residues. Trimming shortened V by 7 bases and J by 2 bases, and 9 bases separated the two germline ends. Here the CDR3 reads CASTMGRNQPQHF. The CDR3 DNA follows: TGTGCCAGCACGATGGGACGCAATCAGCCCCAGCATTTT.

This chain connects TRBV28 to TRBJ1-1; the match to TRBD1 covers 9 bases. This CDR3 is 14 amino acids long. Losses at the gene ends were 6 bases for V and 8 bases for J; bases not matched to a gene: 10. Germline assignment: CDR1 MDHEN and CDR2 SYDVKM. CDR3 coding DNA: TGTGCCAGCAGAACAGGGGGCGGCCGGTGGGAAGCTTTCTTT. It yields the protein CASRTGGGRWEAFF. The entire variable domain, with the rest obtained from reference TRBV28 and TRBJ1-1, is as follows: DVKVTQSSRYLVKRTGEKVFLECVQDMDHENMFWYRQDPGLGLRLIYFSYDVKMKEKGDIPEGYSVSREKKERFSLILESASTNQTSMYLCASRTGGGRWEAFFGQGTRLTVV.

V and J are TRBV9 and TRBJ1-2, with a possible D match to TRBD1 (5 bases). The CDR3 is 14 residues long. The germline gives CDR1 SGDLS, CDR2 YYNGEE. Trimming cost V 3 bases and J 0 bases, with 9 bases left between them. This CDR3 reads CASSAWGTNYGYTF. The CDR3 bases are TGTGCCAGCAGCGCATGGGGGACTAACTATGGCTACACCTTC.

J is TRBJ2-5 and V is TRBV5-1; D is ambiguous. The length of the CDR3 is 13 residues. From germline, CDR1 is SGHRS and CDR2 YFSETQ. The ends were cut back, 1 base at V and 5 bases at J, with 9 bases in the middle. The CDR3 DNA follows: TGCGCCAGCAGCTTGTTCCCGGCGGAGACCCAGTACTTC. Its protein product is CASSLFPAETQYF.

This clone appeared a few times. The chain links TRBV7-2 to TRBJ1-2; possibly TRBD1 for D (5 bases). V was cut by 1 base and J by 3 bases, with 15 bases left in between. CDR3 length: 16 amino acids. Per germline, CDR1 SGHTA and CDR2 FQGNSA. CDR3 sequence reads: CASSLGSAGLYYGYTF. CDR3 DNA sequence: TGTGCCAGCAGCTTAGGGTCGGCAGGGCTATACTATGGCTACACCTTC.